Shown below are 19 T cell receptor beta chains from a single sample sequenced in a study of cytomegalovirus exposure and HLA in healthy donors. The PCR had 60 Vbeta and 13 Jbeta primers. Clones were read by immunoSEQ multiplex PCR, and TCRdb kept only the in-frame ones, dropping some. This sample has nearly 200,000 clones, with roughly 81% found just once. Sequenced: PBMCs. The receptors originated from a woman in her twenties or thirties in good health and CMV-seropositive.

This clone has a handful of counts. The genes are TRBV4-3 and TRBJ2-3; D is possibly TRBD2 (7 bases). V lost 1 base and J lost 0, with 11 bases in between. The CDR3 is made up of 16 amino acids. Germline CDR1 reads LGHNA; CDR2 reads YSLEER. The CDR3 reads CASSQGAGASTDTQYF. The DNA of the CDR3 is TGCGCCAGCAGCCAAGGTGCGGGGGCCAGCACAGATACGCAGTATTTT.

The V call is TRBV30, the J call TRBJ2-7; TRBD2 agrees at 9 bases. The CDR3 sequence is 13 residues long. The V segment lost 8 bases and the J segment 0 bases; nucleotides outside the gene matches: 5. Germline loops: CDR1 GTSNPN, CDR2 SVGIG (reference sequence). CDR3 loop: CALTSGFSYEQYF. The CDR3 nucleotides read TGTGCCCTGACTAGCGGATTCTCCTACGAGCAGTACTTC.

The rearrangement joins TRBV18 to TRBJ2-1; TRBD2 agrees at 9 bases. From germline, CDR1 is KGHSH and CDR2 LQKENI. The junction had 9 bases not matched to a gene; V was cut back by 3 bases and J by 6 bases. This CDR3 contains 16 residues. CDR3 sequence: CASSPRSGGRFNEQFF. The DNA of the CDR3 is TGTGCCAGCTCACCCAGGAGCGGGGGGAGGTTCAATGAGCAGTTCTTC.

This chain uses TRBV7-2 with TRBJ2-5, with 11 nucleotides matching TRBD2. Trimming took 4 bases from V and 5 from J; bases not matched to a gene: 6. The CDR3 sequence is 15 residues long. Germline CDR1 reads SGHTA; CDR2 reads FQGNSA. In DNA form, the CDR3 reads TGTGCCAGCAGCTGGTATAGCGGGGGGGCGGAGACCCAGTACTTC. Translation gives CASSWYSGGAETQYF. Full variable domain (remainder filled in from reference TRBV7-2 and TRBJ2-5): GAGVSQSPSNKVTEKGKDVELRCDPISGHTALYWYRQSLGQGLEFLIYFQGNSAPDKSGLPSDRFSAERTGGSVSTLTIQRTQQEDSAVYLCASSWYSGGAETQYFGPGTRLLVL.

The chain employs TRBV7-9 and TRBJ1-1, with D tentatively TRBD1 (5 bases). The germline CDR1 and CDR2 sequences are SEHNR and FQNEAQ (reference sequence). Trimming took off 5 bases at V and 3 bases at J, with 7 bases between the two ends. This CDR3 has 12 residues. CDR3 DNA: TGTGCCAGCAGCCCGACAGACACTGAAGCTTTCTTT. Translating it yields CASSPTDTEAFF.

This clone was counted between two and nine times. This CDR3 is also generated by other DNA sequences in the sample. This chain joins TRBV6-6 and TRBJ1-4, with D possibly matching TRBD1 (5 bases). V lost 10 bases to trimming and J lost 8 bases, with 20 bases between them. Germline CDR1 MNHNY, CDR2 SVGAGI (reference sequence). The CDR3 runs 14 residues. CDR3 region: CATRLRQRAEKLFF. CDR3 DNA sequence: TGTGCCACTAGGCTTCGACAGCGGGCAGAAAAACTGTTTTTT.

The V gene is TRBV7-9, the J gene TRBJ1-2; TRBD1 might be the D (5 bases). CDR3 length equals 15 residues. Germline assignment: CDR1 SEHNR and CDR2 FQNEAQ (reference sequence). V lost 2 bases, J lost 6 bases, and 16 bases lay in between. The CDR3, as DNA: TGTGCCAGCAGCTTAAATTCGGCCAGGGTGGATGGCTACACCTTC. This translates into CASSLNSARVDGYTF. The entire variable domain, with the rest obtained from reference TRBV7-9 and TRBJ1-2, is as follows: DTGVSQNPRHKITKRGQNVTFRCDPISEHNRLYWYRQTLGQGPEFLTYFQNEAQLEKSRLLSDRFSAERPKGSFSTLEIQRTEQGDSAMYLCASSLNSARVDGYTFGSGTRLTVV.

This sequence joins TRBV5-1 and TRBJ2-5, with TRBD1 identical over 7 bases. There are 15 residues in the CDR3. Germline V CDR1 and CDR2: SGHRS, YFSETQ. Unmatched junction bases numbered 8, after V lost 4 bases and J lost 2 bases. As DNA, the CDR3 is TGCGCCAGCAGCGGGGCCCGGACAGGTCAAGAGACCCAGTACTTC. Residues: CASSGARTGQETQYF.

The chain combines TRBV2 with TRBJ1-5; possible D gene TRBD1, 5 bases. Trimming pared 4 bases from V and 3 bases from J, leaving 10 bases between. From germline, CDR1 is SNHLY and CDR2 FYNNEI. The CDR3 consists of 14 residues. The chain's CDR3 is CASSGRGLNQPQHF. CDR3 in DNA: TGTGCCAGCAGTGGTAGGGGACTCAATCAGCCCCAGCATTTT.

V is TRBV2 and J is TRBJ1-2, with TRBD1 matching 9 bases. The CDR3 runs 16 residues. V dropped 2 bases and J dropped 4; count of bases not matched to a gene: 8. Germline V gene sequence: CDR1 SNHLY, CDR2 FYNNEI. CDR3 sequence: CASSEWDGQGPYGYTF. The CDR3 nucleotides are TGTGCCAGCAGTGAATGGGACGGACAGGGGCCCTATGGCTACACCTTC.

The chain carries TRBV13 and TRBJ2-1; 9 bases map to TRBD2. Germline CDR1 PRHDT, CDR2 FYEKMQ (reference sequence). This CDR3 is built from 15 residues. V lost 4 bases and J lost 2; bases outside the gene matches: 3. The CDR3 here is CASSSRLAAYNEQFF. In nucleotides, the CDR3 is TGTGCCAGCAGCTCCAGACTAGCGGCCTACAATGAGCAGTTCTTC.

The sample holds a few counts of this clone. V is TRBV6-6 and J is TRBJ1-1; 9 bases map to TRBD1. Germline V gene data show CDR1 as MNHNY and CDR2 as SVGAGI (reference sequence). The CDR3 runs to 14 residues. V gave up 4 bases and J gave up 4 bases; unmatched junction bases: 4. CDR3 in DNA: TGTGCCAGCAGTTGGGACAGGGTGGCCACTGAAGCTTTCTTT. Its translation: CASSWDRVATEAFF.

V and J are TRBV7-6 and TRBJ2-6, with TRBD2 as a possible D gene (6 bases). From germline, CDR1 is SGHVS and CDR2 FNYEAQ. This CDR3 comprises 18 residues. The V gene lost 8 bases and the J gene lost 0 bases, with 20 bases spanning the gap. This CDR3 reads CASRGLGRASSGANVLTF. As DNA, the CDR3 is TGTGCCAGCCGGGGGTTGGGCAGGGCCAGCTCTGGGGCCAACGTCCTGACTTTC.

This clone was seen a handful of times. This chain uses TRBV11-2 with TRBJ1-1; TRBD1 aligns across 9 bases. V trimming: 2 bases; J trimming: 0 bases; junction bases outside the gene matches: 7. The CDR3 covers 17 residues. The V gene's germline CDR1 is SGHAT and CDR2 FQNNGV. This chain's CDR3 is CASSLYRGRLLNTEAFF. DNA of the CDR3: TGTGCCAGCAGCTTATACAGGGGGCGCTTATTGAACACTGAAGCTTTCTTT. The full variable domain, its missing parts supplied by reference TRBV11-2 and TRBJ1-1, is EAGVAQSPRYKIIEKRQSVAFWCNPISGHATLYWYQQILGQGPKLLIQFQNNGVVDDSQLPKDRFSAERLKGVDSTLKIQPAKLEDSAVYLCASSLYRGRLLNTEAFFGQGTRLTVV.

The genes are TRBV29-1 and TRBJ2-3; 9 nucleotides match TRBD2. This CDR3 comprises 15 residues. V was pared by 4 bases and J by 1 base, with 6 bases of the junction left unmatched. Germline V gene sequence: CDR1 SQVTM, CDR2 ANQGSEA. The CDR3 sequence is CSVAGASGGTDTQYF. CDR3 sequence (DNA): TGCAGCGTTGCAGGGGCTAGCGGGGGCACAGATACGCAGTATTTT.

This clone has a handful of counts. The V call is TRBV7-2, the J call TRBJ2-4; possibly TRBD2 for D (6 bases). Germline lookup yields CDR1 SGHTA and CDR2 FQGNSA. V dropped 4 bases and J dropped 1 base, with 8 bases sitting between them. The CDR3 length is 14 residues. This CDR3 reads CASSWEVAKNIQYF. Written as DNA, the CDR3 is TGTGCCAGCAGCTGGGAGGTGGCCAAAAACATTCAGTACTTC.

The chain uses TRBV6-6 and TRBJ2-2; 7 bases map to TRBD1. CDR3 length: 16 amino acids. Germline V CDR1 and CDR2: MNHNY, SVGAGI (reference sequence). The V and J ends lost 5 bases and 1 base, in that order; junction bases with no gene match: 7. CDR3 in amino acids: CASSNYGTVNTGELFF. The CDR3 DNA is TGTGCCAGCAGTAACTATGGGACAGTGAACACCGGGGAGCTGTTTTTT.

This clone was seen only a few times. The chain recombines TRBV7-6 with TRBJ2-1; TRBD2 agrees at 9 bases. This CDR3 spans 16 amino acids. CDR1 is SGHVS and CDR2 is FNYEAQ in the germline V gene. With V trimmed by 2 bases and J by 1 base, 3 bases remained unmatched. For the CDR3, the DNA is TGTGCCAGCAGCTTAACGGCGGGGGGGTCCTACAATGAGCAGTTCTTC. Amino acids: CASSLTAGGSYNEQFF.

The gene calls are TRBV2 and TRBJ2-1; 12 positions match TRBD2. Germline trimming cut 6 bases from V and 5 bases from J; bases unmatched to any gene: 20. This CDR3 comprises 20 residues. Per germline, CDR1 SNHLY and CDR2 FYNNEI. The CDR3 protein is CASRAGLAGRKIGWDNEQFF. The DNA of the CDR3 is TGTGCCAGCAGGGCAGGACTAGCGGGGAGAAAAATTGGATGGGACAATGAGCAGTTCTTC.